What follows are 13 T cell receptor beta chains derived from one specimen sequenced in a study of blood T cell repertoires in COVID-19. Some clones are missing from TCRdb's copy, which holds only in-frame ones; the method was immunoSEQ multiplex PCR. Among around 200,000 clones listed, 88% were seen once. The specimen sequenced was peripheral blood. These TCRs come from a man younger than 35 with active or convalescent COVID-19.

The chain uses TRBV21-1 and TRBJ1-2. TRBV21-1 is recorded as a pseudogene. CDR3 length: 12 amino acids. The DNA for the CDR3 is TGTGCCAGCAGCAAAGAGCGGGGCGGCTACACCTTC. Translation gives CASSKERGGYTF.

This chain uses TRBV9 with TRBJ2-1; 9 bases match TRBD2. From germline, CDR1 is SGDLS and CDR2 YYNGEE. The V gene end was trimmed by 0 bases and the J gene end by 7 bases; junction bases not matched to a gene: 5. CDR3 length equals 15 residues. CDR3 coding DNA: TGTGCCAGCAGCGTAGCGTCTAGCGGGGCTAATGAGCAGTTCTTC. It codes for CASSVASSGANEQFF. The full variable domain, completed using reference TRBV9 and TRBJ2-1, is DSGVTQTPKHLITATGQRVTLRCSPRSGDLSVYWYQQSLDQGLQFLIQYYNGEERAKGNILERFSAQQFPDLHSELNLSSLELGDSALYFCASSVASSGANEQFFGPGTRLTVL.

The gene calls are TRBV25-1 and TRBJ1-2, with 7 bases matching TRBD1. Germline lookup yields CDR1 MGHDK and CDR2 SYGVNS. Unmatched junction bases numbered 1, after V lost 7 bases and J lost 5 bases. The CDR3 is 11 amino acids. DNA of the CDR3: TGTGCCAGCACACAGGGGTATGGCTACACCTTC. This gives the protein CASTQGYGYTF.

The rearrangement uses TRBV20-1 and TRBJ1-1; unclear D gene. CDR1 is DFQATT, CDR2 SNEGSKA, per germline (reference sequence). This CDR3 spans 12 amino acids. Trimming stripped 3 bases from V and 6 bases from J, with 11 bases between. CDR3 residues: CSASGSGPEAFF. CDR3 in DNA: TGCAGTGCTAGTGGGAGCGGGCCTGAAGCTTTCTTT.

The CDR3 is CASSEDEQSATQYF. The CDR3, as DNA: TGTGCCAGCAGTGAAGATGAACAGTCTGCGACCCAGTACTTC. The chain recombines TRBV6-1 with TRBJ2-5, with unresolved D. Trimming pared 1 base from V and 7 bases from J, leaving 13 bases between. This CDR3 region has 14 residues. The germline V gene encodes CDR1 MNHNS and CDR2 SASEGT.

This clone was observed a handful of times. The chain uses TRBV27 and TRBJ2-7; TRBD2 matches 14 bases. V lost 6 bases to trimming and J lost 6 bases; unmatched junction nucleotides: 7. The CDR3 length is 15 residues. Looked up from germline, CDR1 is MNHEY and CDR2 is SMNVEV (reference sequence). The CDR3 sequence is CASRKGLAGVFEQYF. As DNA, the CDR3 is TGTGCCAGCAGGAAGGGACTAGCGGGAGTTTTCGAGCAGTACTTC.

This clone has a handful of counts. The chain combines TRBV7-9 with TRBJ2-7, with 9 bases that match TRBD1. Germline lookup yields CDR1 SEHNR and CDR2 FQNEAQ (reference sequence). The CDR3 consists of 16 residues. Losses at the gene ends were 5 bases for V and 3 bases for J; bases not matched to a gene: 11. The CDR3 is CASSPTQGTGFYEQYF. The CDR3 nucleotides read TGTGCCAGCAGCCCCACCCAGGGGACAGGGTTCTACGAGCAGTACTTC.

V gene TRBV18 combines with J gene TRBJ1-1; D remains unclear. Germline V CDR1 and CDR2: KGHSH, LQKENI. The V gene lost 4 bases and the J gene lost 3 bases, with 12 bases spanning the gap. This CDR3 region has 14 residues. The CDR3 DNA is TGTGCCAGCTCACAATATGAGGGAGACACTGAAGCTTTCTTT. It codes for CASSQYEGDTEAFF.

J is TRBJ1-2 and V is TRBV6-5, with TRBD1 as a possible D gene (6 bases). With 6 bases removed from V and 1 base from J, the gap between germline ends came to 12 bases. The CDR3 runs 14 residues. Germline V gene lookup returns CDR1 MNHEY and CDR2 SVGAGI. The CDR3 nucleotides read TGTGCCAGCAGCCGGGACACCGGTAACTATGGCTACACCTTC. Translation: CASSRDTGNYGYTF.

The chain recombines TRBV19 with TRBJ2-5, with 11 bases aligning to TRBD1. This CDR3 has 13 residues. Unmatched junction bases numbered 6, after V lost 10 bases and J lost 5 bases. Germline CDR1 and CDR2: LNHDA and SQIVND (reference sequence). The CDR3 sequence is CATGTGGRETQYF. Here the CDR3 DNA reads TGTGCCACGGGGACAGGGGGACGGGAGACCCAGTACTTC. Using reference TRBV19 and TRBJ2-5 for the parts outside the CDR3, the full variable domain is DGGITQSPKYLFRKEGQNVTLSCEQNLNHDAMYWYRQDPGQGLRLIYYSQIVNDFQKGDIAEGYSVSREKKESFPLTVTSAQKNPTAFYLCATGTGGRETQYFGPGTRLLVL.

The rearrangement uses TRBV3-1 (or the pseudogene TRBV3-2) and TRBJ1-6, with 10 bases aligning to TRBD1. With 4 bases clipped from V and 10 bases from J, the junction kept 10 bases outside the gene matches. There are 16 residues in the CDR3. CDR1 and CDR2 from the germline V gene are LGHDT and YNNKEL (reference sequence). The DNA for the CDR3 is TGTGCCAGCAGCCTCAGCGCTGGGACAGGGGTATCACCCCTCCACTTT. This gives the protein CASSLSAGTGVSPLHF.

The chain couples TRBV6-6 to TRBJ2-1; TRBD2 might be the D (5 bases). Trimming removed 7 bases at V and 10 bases at J, with 14 bases between. CDR1 is MNHNY, CDR2 SVGAGI, per germline (reference sequence). CDR3 length: 12 residues. CDR3 in amino acids: CASTDSEWEQFF. As DNA, the CDR3 is TGTGCCAGCACGGACTCCGAATGGGAGCAGTTCTTC.

The chain recombines TRBV29-1 with TRBJ2-2; possible D gene TRBD2, 6 bases. Trimming pared 5 bases from V and 4 bases from J, leaving 20 bases between. The germline CDR1 and CDR2 sequences are SQVTM and ANQGSEA. There are 16 residues in the CDR3. CDR3 amino acids: CSVLASGTSATGELFF. In DNA, the CDR3 is TGCAGCGTTCTCGCATCCGGGACTTCCGCCACCGGGGAGCTGTTTTTT.